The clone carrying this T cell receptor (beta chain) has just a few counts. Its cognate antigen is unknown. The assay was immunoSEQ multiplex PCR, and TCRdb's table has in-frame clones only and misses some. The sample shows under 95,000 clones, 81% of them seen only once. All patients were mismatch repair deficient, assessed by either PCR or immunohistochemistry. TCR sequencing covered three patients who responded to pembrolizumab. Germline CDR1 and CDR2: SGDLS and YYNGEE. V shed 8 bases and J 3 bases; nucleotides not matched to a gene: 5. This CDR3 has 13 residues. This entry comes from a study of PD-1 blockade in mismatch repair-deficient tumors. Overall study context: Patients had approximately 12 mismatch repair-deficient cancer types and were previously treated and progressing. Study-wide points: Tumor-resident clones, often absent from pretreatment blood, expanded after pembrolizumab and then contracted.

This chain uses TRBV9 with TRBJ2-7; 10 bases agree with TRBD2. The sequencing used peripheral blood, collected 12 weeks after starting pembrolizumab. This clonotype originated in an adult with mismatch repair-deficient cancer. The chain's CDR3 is CARRTSGCYEQYF. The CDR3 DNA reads TGTGCCAGGAGGACTAGCGGCTGCTACGAGCAGTACTTC.